This TCR beta chain was sequenced during a study of cytomegalovirus exposure and HLA in healthy donors. The CDR3 length is 14 residues. Trimming left V 0 bases short and J 8 bases short, with 14 bases between. Looked up from germline, CDR1 is SGHRS and CDR2 is YFSETQ. Vbeta (60) and Jbeta (13) primers were used in the PCR. The protocol was immunoSEQ multiplex PCR, while the TCRdb copy is restricted to in-frame clones and leaves out a portion. Here the sample spans 130,000 to 150,000 clones, around three quarters being singletons. Details on this clone: Its antigen is unidentified.

Study outcomes and limitations: The records held CMV serostatus as the only immune exposure information. Cytomegalovirus-associated status was assigned to some 180 TCR beta chains. Productive status was seen about 90% or about 30% of the time for most TCR beta V segments in an earlier analysis.

This clonotype was sampled from a man in his thirties or forties in good health and CMV-seronegative. The chain employs TRBV5-1 and TRBJ1-2; D possibly corresponds to TRBD1 (5 bases). Material for sequencing was PBMCs. The DNA of the CDR3 is TGCGCCAGCAGCTTGGCCTGGGGGGATGAGGGCTACACCTTC. It specifies CASSLAWGDEGYTF.